These T cell receptor beta chains were read from a single sample in a study of cytomegalovirus exposure and HLA in healthy donors. Here immunoSEQ multiplex PCR was the method, and the copy in TCRdb shows in-frame clones only, minus some. This sample carries approximately 150,000 clones, 80% of them seen once, and the ten largest clones take around 15%. Sequenced material: PBMCs. These TCRs come from a woman in her thirties or forties in good health and CMV-seronegative. The CDR3 runs from the conserved cysteine through the conserved F or W. Each record gives: clone size, V gene, D gene, J gene, CDR3 protein, CDR3 DNA. The D gene is left open where the match is weak. Expanded clones are given a class, and other clones once, few, many or no size at all.

>-|TRBV25-1|-|TRBJ1-2
CASSDWTANYGYTF
TGTGCCAGCAGTGACTGGACAGCCAACTATGGCTACACCTTC
>-|TRBV15|-|TRBJ2-5
CATSTWGTTDVETQYF
TGTGCCACCAGCACCTGGGGCACGACCGACGTGGAGACCCAGTACTTC
>-|TRBV18|TRBD1|TRBJ2-1
CASSPGTDYYNEQFF
TGTGCCAGCTCACCCGGGACAGATTACTACAATGAGCAGTTCTTC
>few|TRBV5-6|-|TRBJ2-6
CASSLGGSGANGLTF
TGTGCCAGCAGCTTGGGGGGTTCTGGGGCCAACGGCCTGACTTTC
>-|TRBV28|-|TRBJ1-1
CASNSRGYTEAFF
TGTGCCAGCAACTCCAGGGGTTACACTGAAGCTTTCTTT
>few|TRBV4-3|-|TRBJ2-7
CASSQVKGPSYEQYF
TGCGCCAGCAGCCAAGTAAAGGGGCCCTCCTACGAGCAGTACTTC
>-|TRBV11-2|TRBD2|TRBJ2-5
CASSLGLAGASGQETQYF
TGTGCCAGCAGCTTAGGACTAGCGGGGGCGAGCGGCCAAGAGACCCAGTACTTC
>-|TRBV6-5|-|TRBJ1-1
CASSRLPGEPTEAFF
TGTGCCAGCAGTCGCCTCCCGGGGGAACCCACTGAAGCTTTCTTT
>-|TRBV10-3|-|TRBJ2-3
CAISEGRSDTQYF
TGTGCCATCAGTGAGGGCAGGTCAGATACGCAGTATTTT
>once|TRBV19|TRBD1|TRBJ2-5
CASSPSDRGFETQYF
TGTGCCAGTAGTCCCTCCGACAGGGGCTTTGAGACCCAGTACTTC
>few|TRBV13|TRBD2|TRBJ2-5
CASSSTQGLAEETQYF
TGTGCCAGCAGCTCAACCCAAGGACTAGCGGAAGAGACCCAGTACTTC
>-|TRBV19|TRBD2|TRBJ2-1
CASSIEAGVSNEQFF
TGTGCCAGTAGTATTGAAGCGGGAGTATCAAATGAGCAGTTCTTC
>-|TRBV4-2|TRBD1|TRBJ2-6
CASSQDPTGGFLANVLTF
TGTGCCAGCAGCCAAGACCCGACAGGGGGTTTTTTGGCCAACGTCCTGACTTTC
>-|TRBV6-5|-|TRBJ2-7
CASSLNRAAYEQYF
TGTGCCAGCAGTTTAAACAGGGCCGCATACGAGCAGTACTTC
>-|TRBV5-8|TRBD2|TRBJ2-1
CASSLLRREWYEQFF
TGTGCCAGCAGCTTGTTGCGGCGGGAGTGGTATGAGCAGTTCTTC
>-|TRBV5-6|TRBD2|TRBJ2-3
CASSTSGGGTDTQYF
TGTGCCAGCAGCACTAGCGGGGGGGGCACAGATACGCAGTATTTT
>once|TRBV10-1|-|TRBJ2-5
CASSESIGPNRAIIWGGLKETQYF
TGCGCCAGCAGTGAGTCGATAGGTCCAAACAGGGCCATTATATGGGGGGGATTAAAAGAGACCCAGTACTTC
>-|TRBV7-9|-|TRBJ2-7
CASSLTYYEQYF
TGTGCCAGCAGCTTAACTTACTACGAGCAGTACTTC
>-|TRBV18|-|TRBJ1-5
CASSPSGFSNQPQRF
TGTGCCAGCTCACCATCCGGCTTTAGCAATCAGCCCCAGCGTTTT
>-|TRBV27|TRBD2|TRBJ2-7
CASSSQRTSGDYEQYF
TGTGCCAGCAGTTCACAACGGACTAGCGGGGACTACGAGCAGTACTTC
>-|TRBV5-8|-|TRBJ1-5
CASTGGATPEQPQHF
TGTGCCAGCACCGGGGGGGCAACTCCGGAACAGCCCCAGCATTTT
>-|TRBV6-5|-|TRBJ1-4
CASSYRGPNEKLFF
TGTGCCAGCAGTTACCGAGGCCCTAATGAAAAACTGTTTTTT
>-|TRBV9|-|TRBJ2-1
CASSERGGDNEQFF
TGTGCCAGCAGCGAAAGAGGGGGAGACAATGAGCAGTTCTTC
>-|TRBV6-5|TRBD1|TRBJ2-1
CASSYSKDRGEEQFF
TGTGCCAGCAGTTACTCGAAAGACAGGGGTGAAGAGCAGTTCTTC
>-|TRBV7-8|TRBD1|TRBJ1-5
CASSEPGTGLPQHF
TGTGCCAGCAGTGAACCCGGGACAGGGTTGCCCCAGCATTTT
>-|TRBV29-1|-|TRBJ2-1
CSAPFRVDEQFF
TGCAGCGCCCCATTCAGGGTGGATGAGCAGTTCTTC
>-|TRBV20-1|-|TRBJ2-7
CSRGSSYEQYF
TGCAGCAGAGGTAGCTCCTACGAGCAGTACTTC
>-|TRBV6-6|-|TRBJ2-7
CASSYQGSSYEQYF
TGTGCCAGCAGTTATCAGGGGAGCTCCTACGAGCAGTACTTC
>-|TRBV28|-|TRBJ1-2
CASSPLGGGYGYTF
TGTGCCAGCAGTCCTCTGGGGGGAGGGTATGGCTACACCTTC
>-|TRBV5-1|TRBD2|TRBJ2-1
CASSSLAGGPGEQFF
TGCGCCAGCAGCTCACTAGCGGGAGGGCCAGGTGAGCAGTTCTTC
>few|TRBV19|TRBD1|TRBJ1-2
CASIQGAGANYGYTF
TGTGCCAGTATCCAGGGGGCTGGAGCTAACTATGGCTACACCTTC
>-|TRBV5-4|-|TRBJ1-6
CASSLSLYNSPLHF
TGTGCCAGCAGCTTGTCGTTATATAATTCACCCCTCCACTTT
>-|TRBV7-2|-|TRBJ2-6
CASSFRQTSGANGLTF
TGTGCCAGCAGCTTCCGGCAGACCTCTGGGGCCAACGGCCTGACTTTC
>-|TRBV7-8|TRBD1|TRBJ1-4
CASSLQGASKITEKLFF
TGTGCCAGCAGCCTACAGGGGGCGTCTAAAATAACGGAAAAACTGTTTTTT
>-|TRBV28|-|TRBJ1-2
CAITGGYGYTF
TGTGCCATTACGGGGGGCTATGGCTACACCTTC
>-|TRBV6-5|-|TRBJ1-1
CASSRPQRIHEAFF
TGTGCCAGCAGTCGCCCACAGCGGATCCATGAAGCTTTCTTT
>-|TRBV2|-|TRBJ2-7
CASRTATYEQYF
TGTGCCAGCAGGACAGCGACCTACGAGCAGTACTTC
>-|TRBV6-5|-|TRBJ2-1
CASSPLGRAYNEQFF
TGTGCCAGCAGTCCCCTAGGGCGGGCCTACAATGAGCAGTTCTTC
>-|TRBV28|-|TRBJ2-6
CASSFGGANSGANGLTF
TGTGCCAGCAGTTTTGGGGGCGCCAACTCTGGGGCCAACGGCCTGACTTTC
>-|TRBV19|TRBD1|TRBJ2-7
CASSTTGVSYEQYF
TGTGCCAGTAGTACGACAGGGGTCTCCTACGAGCAGTACTTC